A selection of T cell receptor beta chains follows, all from one sample in a study of OX40 agonist ivuxolimab in advanced cancers. Sequencing was performed with immunoSEQ multiplex PCR; in TCRdb, only in-frame clones are kept and a portion is missing. The table lists about 66,000 clones, roughly 80% of them singletons, with about 2.3% in the top ten. The source material was CD4+ or CD8+ T cells sorted from blood, sampled in a trial of the OX40 agonist ivuxolimab. The receptor set was obtained from an adult with an advanced solid tumor such as melanoma, head and neck, liver or kidney cancer. The CDR3 runs from the conserved cysteine through the conserved F or W. Each record gives: J gene, V gene, CDR3 protein.

TRBJ1-4 | TRBV7-9 | CASSFGTGGQKLFF
TRBJ1-1 | TRBV20-1 | CSATRQTEAFF
TRBJ2-2 | TRBV6-1 | CASSEGVGGELFF
TRBJ2-3 | TRBV5-6 | CASSPLAGGDTQYF
TRBJ1-3 | TRBV11-2 | CASSPLGGYGNTIYF
TRBJ2-7 | TRBV28 | CASSQRPYYEQYF
TRBJ2-1 | TRBV7-9 | CASSLSSGDNEQFF
TRBJ2-1 | TRBV7-2 | CASSSTSGSRNEQFF
TRBJ2-2 | TRBV11-2 | CATKDRTANTGELFF
TRBJ2-7 | TRBV7-2 | CASSTYRRGEQYF
TRBJ2-2 | TRBV27 | CASSLSGPRFTNANTGELFF
TRBJ1-4 | TRBV2 | CASSEPRGRAGKLFF
TRBJ2-2 | TRBV6-1 | CASRQHGANTGELFF
TRBJ2-1 | TRBV13 | CASSPVAGGQSNEQFF
TRBJ2-5 | TRBV19 | CASSINSGSFPETQYF
TRBJ2-5 | TRBV19 | CASQAGGSQETQYF
TRBJ2-5 | TRBV7-9 | CASSPPGSVETQYF
TRBJ2-1 | TRBV9 | CASGRTSDGRNEQFF
TRBJ2-7 | TRBV11-3 | CASSLGELAGGINEQYF
TRBJ2-2 | TRBV5-1 | CASSLAVRGPDGELFF
TRBJ2-6 | TRBV11-2 | CASSLLAGNSGANVLTF
TRBJ2-7 | TRBV6-6 | CASSYPGTPIYF
TRBJ1-1 | TRBV19 | CASSLLLRSGNTEAFF
TRBJ2-7 | TRBV28 | CAITPAGDSYEQYF
TRBJ2-1 | TRBV18 | CASTQTSGRGYNEQFF
TRBJ2-5 | TRBV18 | CASSLFPSGLQETQYF
TRBJ1-1 | TRBV19 | CASKFAAGNMNTEAFF
TRBJ1-1 | TRBV18 | CASSTKQGSVAEAFF
TRBJ2-7 | TRBV19 | CASSRNPGQHYEQYF
TRBJ1-5 | TRBV28 | CITGASGGYQPQHF
TRBJ1-3 | TRBV9 | CASSWGQGASGNTIYF
TRBJ1-5 | TRBV7-2 | CASSRQGAGNQPQHF
TRBJ1-2 | TRBV5-1 | CASSLEGNYGYTF
TRBJ2-1 | TRBV2 | CASSREQYNEQFF
TRBJ1-2 | TRBV6-1 | CASSGLQGARNYGYTF
TRBJ2-1 | TRBV5-1 | CASSLGPSGNYNEQFF
TRBJ1-2 | TRBV28 | CAILGGGTDGYTF
TRBJ1-3 | TRBV11-2 | CASSLWQGSSGNTIYF
TRBJ2-1 | TRBV6-1 | CASSAGTSGPYNEQFF
TRBJ1-5 | TRBV6-6 | CASTFGGQGQPQHF
TRBJ2-2 | TRBV11-3 | CASTRGLKNTGELFF
TRBJ2-1 | TRBV5-5 | CASSLVRTGGQMNEQFF
TRBJ2-7 | TRBV15 | CATSRDRDLAYEQYF
TRBJ2-3 | TRBV12-5 | CASGLKGTRPWDTDTQYF
TRBJ2-3 | TRBV29-1 | CSVEGPLQVDTQYF
TRBJ1-5 | TRBV27 | CASRDSNQPQHF
TRBJ1-4 | TRBV6-5 | CASSERGHYEKLFF
TRBJ2-1 | TRBV7-2 | CASSPDRLYNEQFF